The present T cell receptor beta chain was sequenced within a study of CD8 T cells in ankylosing spondylitis. Broader study findings: Seemingly distinctive of ankylosing spondylitis blood was a TCR beta motif formed by eight highly homologous variants. Those disease-linked clones were CD8+; they were also relatively rare in peripheral blood. The study looked at matched synovial fluid samples from ankylosing spondylitis patients. Disease-linked clones were reported to be significantly enriched there.

This clonotype was seen only a few times. Its specificity is not known. Molecular-barcoded quantitative 5'-RACE produced these TCR beta libraries. Each CDR3 protein gets one entry after TCRdb re-called the 5' RACE reads with MiXCR. This sample has about 24,000 distinct CDR3 sequences, with about a sixth found just once. V shed 0 bases, J shed 7 bases, and the junction held 4 bases outside the gene matches. There are 16 residues in the CDR3. Germline V gene sequence: CDR1 ENHRY, CDR2 SYGVKD. The sequence came from a male donor with ankylosing spondylitis or in good health (not recorded which). Sequences were obtained from blood. V and J are TRBV10-3 and TRBJ2-1, with 12 bases lining up with TRBD1. The CDR3 DNA reads TGTGCCATCAGTGAGTCTGGGACAGGGGGCGAAAATGAGCAGTTCTTC. Its protein is CAISESGTGGENEQFF.